The 27 T cell receptor beta chains presented below share a single source sample, sequenced in a study of blood T cell repertoires in COVID-19 (TCRdb year 2020). To prepare the library, the immunoSEQ multiplex PCR assay was applied. This is the immuneACCESS table as TCRdb keeps it, with only in-frame sequences that have V and J called. A part of the clones is gone; compared with another copy, unresolved V genes explain less than half, and the rest is unexplained. In all, the sample holds 60,000 to 65,000 clones, and 72% of those were seen once. The ten largest clones represent 4% to 5% of the sample. Sequencing used peripheral blood. The receptors here all came from a woman aged 70-85 years with COVID-19, enrolled during active disease.

V gene TRBV12-5 combines with J gene TRBJ2-7; 9 positions match TRBD2. Germline-derived CDR1 and CDR2 are LGHNT and FRNRAP. J lost 2 bases, V lost 7 bases, and 12 bases had no gene match. The CDR3 sequence is 16 residues long. This chain's CDR3 is CASVRDLAGSPYEQYF. DNA for the CDR3: TGTGCTAGTGTACGCGACCTAGCGGGGAGTCCCTACGAGCAGTACTTC.

The gene calls are TRBV2 and TRBJ1-4, with unresolved D. Germline CDR1 reads SNHLY; CDR2 reads FYNNEI. The CDR3 covers 13 residues. Trimming stripped 4 bases from V and 8 bases from J, with 11 bases between. The CDR3: CASSAQLTEKLFF. CDR3 nucleotides: TGTGCCAGCAGTGCCCAGTTAACGGAAAAACTGTTTTTT.

The chain recombines TRBV19 with TRBJ2-1; 8 bases map to TRBD1. Per the germline V gene, CDR1 is LNHDA and CDR2 is SQIVND (reference sequence). J lost 3 bases, V lost 3 bases, and 13 bases had no gene match. This CDR3 contains 18 residues. CDR3 amino acids: CASSIPGGLGGSYNEQFF. In DNA form, the CDR3 reads TGTGCCAGTAGTATCCCAGGGGGCTTAGGGGGTAGCTACAATGAGCAGTTCTTC.

Only a few counts were recorded for this clone. The rearrangement links TRBV5-6 to TRBJ2-7, with 15 bases identical to TRBD2. Germline-derived CDR1 and CDR2 are SGHDT and YYEEEE. The CDR3 extends over 16 amino acids. The V gene end was trimmed by 4 bases and the J gene end by 5 bases; junction bases not matched to a gene: 7. For the CDR3, the DNA is TGTGCCAGCAGCCGAATTGGGACTAGCGGGAGGCACGAGCAGTACGTC. Protein sequence: CASSRIGTSGRHEQYV.

The table lists this clone with a few counts. The chain links TRBV18 to TRBJ1-6; TRBD1 agrees at 11 bases. The CDR3 runs 16 residues. Trimming cost V 3 bases and J 5 bases; bases outside gene matches: 3. The germline CDR1 and CDR2 sequences are KGHSH and LQKENI. CDR3 DNA: TGTGCCAGCTCACCCGGGACAGGGGGAAATAATTCACCCCTCCACTTT. Protein product: CASSPGTGGNNSPLHF.

The V call is TRBV2, the J call TRBJ2-1, with TRBD1 matching 10 bases. Germline loops: CDR1 SNHLY, CDR2 FYNNEI. The ends lost 3 bases at V and 7 bases at J; junction bases unmatched: 6. This CDR3 has 15 amino acids. The CDR3 nucleotides read TGTGCCAGCAGTGAGACAGGGGGCATTGGTAATGAGCAGTTCTTC. Translating gives CASSETGGIGNEQFF.

This clone turned up a few times. The chain uses TRBV19 and TRBJ2-1; 7 nucleotides align to TRBD2. The V gene's germline CDR1 is LNHDA and CDR2 SQIVND (reference sequence). After removal of 5 bases from V and 3 bases from J, the junction contained 4 bases not matched to a gene. The CDR3 runs to 14 residues. CDR3 protein: CASSVSGDYNEQFF. CDR3 nucleotides: TGTGCCAGTAGTGTGAGCGGGGACTACAATGAGCAGTTCTTC.

This sequence joins TRBV11-2 and TRBJ2-5; 15 bases line up with TRBD2. Germline assignment: CDR1 SGHAT and CDR2 FQNNGV. V shed 1 base, J shed 1 base, and the junction held 1 base outside the gene matches. The CDR3 covers 17 residues. CDR3 sequence: CASSLGTSGGVQETQYF. Written as DNA, the CDR3 is TGTGCCAGCAGCTTAGGGACTAGCGGGGGGGTCCAAGAGACCCAGTACTTC.

The table lists this clone with a few counts. This rearrangement joins TRBV7-3 to TRBJ2-1; 11 nucleotides align to TRBD2. V was pared by 5 bases and J by 1 base, with 16 bases of the junction left unmatched. CDR1 is SGHTA, CDR2 FQGTGA, per germline. The CDR3 is 20 amino acids. The CDR3 region has the DNA TGTGCCAGCAGCCGCCACGGGACTAGCGGCGCCCCGGGGTCCTACAATGAGCAGTTCTTC. This sequence encodes CASSRHGTSGAPGSYNEQFF.

The rearrangement joins TRBV14 to TRBJ1-6; 8 bases fit TRBD1. Trimming removed 6 bases from V and 7 bases from J; junction bases left unmatched: 2. The CDR3 has 13 residues. CDR1 is SGHDN and CDR2 is FVKESK in the germline V gene. The CDR3 region is CASSTGGNSPLHF. CDR3 sequence (DNA): TGTGCCAGCAGTACAGGGGGGAATTCACCCCTCCACTTT.

This clone has a handful of counts. The chain is built from TRBV6-1 and TRBJ2-1; 8 bases match TRBD2. Germline V gene sequence: CDR1 MNHNS, CDR2 SASEGT. The CDR3 totals 13 residues. Germline trimming cut 6 bases from V and 8 bases from J; bases unmatched to any gene: 6. The CDR3 DNA reads TGTGCCAGCAGCGGGACTAGATACTATGAGCAGTTCTTC. Translated: CASSGTRYYEQFF.

This chain joins TRBV7-3 and TRBJ2-1; D is perhaps TRBD2 (7 bases). The germline V gene encodes CDR1 SGHTA and CDR2 FQGTGA. V lost 6 bases and J lost 8, with 14 bases in between. The CDR3 covers 13 residues. In nucleotides, the CDR3 is TGTGCCAGCAGTCGAGGGGGGGCCTATGAGCAGTTCTTC. Amino acid sequence: CASSRGGAYEQFF.

This chain uses TRBV9 with TRBJ2-1, with 7 positions matching TRBD2. The CDR3 loop spans 13 amino acids. Germline CDR1 reads SGDLS; CDR2 reads YYNGEE. V gave up 0 bases and J gave up 9 bases; unmatched junction bases: 3. The CDR3 DNA follows: TGTGCCAGCAGCGTAGAGGGAGGGGTTGAGCAGTTCTTC. The encoded protein is CASSVEGGVEQFF. The full variable domain, completed using reference TRBV9 and TRBJ2-1, is DSGVTQTPKHLITATGQRVTLRCSPRSGDLSVYWYQQSLDQGLQFLIQYYNGEERAKGNILERFSAQQFPDLHSELNLSSLELGDSALYFCASSVEGGVEQFFGPGTRLTVL.

This chain links TRBV29-1 with TRBJ2-5, with 8 positions matching TRBD2. Germline V CDR1 and CDR2: SQVTM, ANQGSEA. This CDR3 region has 17 residues. J gave up 4 bases and V 6 bases, and 19 bases lay outside the gene matches. The CDR3 DNA follows: TGCAGCGTACTCCCGCCCCGGCTAGCGGGTGAGGGAGAGACCCAGTACTTC. Its translation is CSVLPPRLAGEGETQYF.

The chain couples TRBV4-2 to TRBJ1-1; D gene unclear. The CDR3 totals 17 residues. CDR1 is LGHNA and CDR2 is YNFKEQ in the germline V gene. Trimming cost V 4 bases and J 1 base, with 19 bases left between them. The CDR3 protein is CASSRESLVGRNTEAFF. The CDR3 nucleotides read TGTGCCAGCAGCCGGGAGAGCTTAGTAGGTAGGAACACTGAAGCTTTCTTT.

Judged by abundance, this clone is large. The J gene is TRBJ1-4, the V gene TRBV11-2; D is undetermined. V was pared by 0 bases and J by 3 bases, with 2 bases between. This CDR3 has 13 residues. Germline V CDR1 and CDR2: SGHAT, FQNNGV. The CDR3 DNA reads TGTGCCAGCAGCTTAGACTCTAATGAAAAACTGTTTTTT. It yields the protein CASSLDSNEKLFF. The full variable domain, in which reference TRBV11-2 and TRBJ1-4 provide the parts outside the CDR3, is EAGVAQSPRYKIIEKRQSVAFWCNPISGHATLYWYQQILGQGPKLLIQFQNNGVVDDSQLPKDRFSAERLKGVDSTLKIQPAKLEDSAVYLCASSLDSNEKLFFGSGTQLSVL.

The chain recombines TRBV6-5 with TRBJ2-3; 9 nucleotides agree with TRBD1. This CDR3 comprises 16 residues. Germline-derived CDR1 and CDR2 are MNHEY and SVGAGI. After removal of 2 bases from V and 1 base from J, the junction contained 4 bases not matched to a gene. The CDR3 region has the DNA TGTGCCAGCAGTTACGGGACAGGGTCGGGCACAGATACGCAGTATTTT. This codes for CASSYGTGSGTDTQYF.

The chain recombines TRBV18 with TRBJ1-1, with D possibly being TRBD1 (5 bases). V lost 0 bases, J lost 1 base, and 9 bases lay in between. The CDR3 loop spans 15 amino acids. Germline assignment: CDR1 KGHSH and CDR2 LQKENI. DNA for the CDR3: TGTGCCAGCTCACCACCGACTAGGGGGAACACTGAAGCTTTCTTT. It specifies CASSPPTRGNTEAFF.

The V call is TRBV10-3, the J call TRBJ1-3, with TRBD1 identical over 7 bases. With V trimmed by 10 bases and J by 2 bases, 8 bases remained unmatched. CDR1 is ENHRY, CDR2 SYGVKD, per germline. The CDR3 sequence is 14 residues long. This CDR3 is CASSEGAPGNTIYF. The CDR3 nucleotides read TGTGCCAGTTCCGAGGGGGCTCCTGGAAACACCATATATTTT.

V and J are TRBV6-1 and TRBJ2-3; tentative D call: TRBD1 (6 bases). The ends were cut back, 2 bases at V and 6 bases at J, with 15 bases in the middle. CDR1 MNHNS and CDR2 SASEGT come from the germline V gene. CDR3 size: 15 residues. CDR3: CASSEWDILRDTQYF. In DNA, the CDR3 is TGTGCCAGCAGTGAATGGGACATTCTCCGGGATACGCAGTATTTT.

The chain combines TRBV5-1 with TRBJ1-3; tentative D call: TRBD1 (5 bases). Per germline, CDR1 SGHRS and CDR2 YFSETQ. This CDR3 contains 16 residues. The V gene lost 0 bases and the J gene lost 4 bases, with 14 bases spanning the gap. The CDR3 region has the DNA TGCGCCAGCAGCTTGGCGGGGGGATTCTTAGGAAACACCATATATTTT. It translates to CASSLAGGFLGNTIYF.

The chain links TRBV24-1 to TRBJ2-1, with TRBD2 matching over 7 bases. The germline CDR1 and CDR2 sequences are KGHDR and SFDVKD. Unmatched junction bases numbered 6, after V lost 5 bases and J lost 6 bases. The CDR3 loop spans 14 amino acids. In DNA form, the CDR3 reads TGTGCCACCAGTGTAGGCGGGAGTCGCAATGAGCAGTTCTTC. This sequence encodes CATSVGGSRNEQFF.

The chain carries TRBV5-8 and TRBJ2-5; 9 nucleotides agree with TRBD2. CDR3 length: 15 amino acids. V gave up 0 bases and J gave up 1 base; unmatched junction bases: 1. The V gene's germline CDR1 is SGHTS and CDR2 YDEGEE. The CDR3 DNA reads as TGTGCCAGCAGCTTGGGACTAGCGGCCCAAGAGACCCAGTACTTC. This codes for CASSLGLAAQETQYF.

The genes are TRBV7-2 and TRBJ2-1; D perhaps matches TRBD1 (6 bases). V lost 1 base to trimming and J lost 8 bases, with 12 bases between them. CDR3 length equals 14 residues. CDR1 and CDR2 (germline): SGHTA, FQGNSA. This CDR3 reads CASSLVWGRDEQFF. For the CDR3, the DNA is TGTGCCAGCAGCTTAGTGTGGGGGCGGGATGAGCAGTTCTTC.

The chain combines TRBV5-1 with TRBJ1-5; perhaps TRBD1 as D (5 bases). Trimming removed 4 bases from V and 0 bases from J, with 11 bases in between. Germline values: CDR1 SGHRS, CDR2 YFSETQ. The CDR3 totals 15 residues. CDR3 amino acids: CASSPGGGSNQPQHF. CDR3 nucleotide sequence: TGCGCCAGCAGCCCCGGGGGGGGTAGCAATCAGCCCCAGCATTTT.

The chain employs TRBV2 and TRBJ2-5, with TRBD2 matching over 14 bases. This CDR3 has 16 residues. Germline CDR1 reads SNHLY; CDR2 reads FYNNEI. With 4 bases clipped from V and 1 base from J, the junction kept 2 bases outside the gene matches. The CDR3 bases are TGTGCCAGCAGTGCTGGGACTAGCGGGAGCCAAGAGACCCAGTACTTC. Protein sequence: CASSAGTSGSQETQYF.

V gene TRBV20-1 combines with J gene TRBJ2-7; TRBD2 aligns across 7 bases. Germline-derived CDR1 and CDR2 are DFQATT and SNEGSKA (reference sequence). The CDR3 is made up of 11 amino acids. With 6 bases clipped from V and 7 bases from J, the junction kept 6 bases outside the gene matches. The CDR3 bases are TGCAGTGCCCCTCTGGGACTAGAGCAGTACTTC. Its translation: CSAPLGLEQYF.